The next 14 T cell receptor beta chains were all read from a single sample in a study of blood T cell repertoires in COVID-19. Sequencing used immunoSEQ multiplex PCR; TCRdb keeps in-frame clones, though not all of them. This sample has 150,000 to 200,000 clones, with 70% to 85% found just once. Sequenced: peripheral blood. These TCRs come from an elderly woman with acute or convalescent COVID-19.

The rearrangement joins TRBV6-1 to TRBJ1-2; D is possibly TRBD1 (5 bases). Germline lookup yields CDR1 MNHNS and CDR2 SASEGT. This CDR3 has 14 residues. The germline V and J ends were trimmed by 0 bases and 6 bases, with 11 bases remaining between them. The CDR3 nucleotides are TGTGCCAGCAGTGAAGCCCAGGGATGGGATGGCTACACCTTC. As protein: CASSEAQGWDGYTF.

In DNA form, the CDR3 reads TGTGCCAGCTTGGGACACCCGGGCACTGAAGCTTTCTTT. Translation gives CASLGHPGTEAFF. The chain has TRBV6-5 and TRBJ1-1, with D possibly being TRBD1 (6 bases). V lost 8 bases, J lost 4 bases, and 14 bases lay in between. The CDR3 has 13 amino acids. Germline CDR1 and CDR2: MNHEY and SVGAGI.

This clone was recorded once. The chain combines TRBV20-1 with TRBJ1-2; D gene ambiguous. The CDR3 contains 11 residues. Per germline, CDR1 DFQATT and CDR2 SNEGSKA (reference sequence). V was clipped by 4 bases and J by 5 bases, with 8 bases between them. The CDR3 DNA reads TGCAGTGCTAAAGGACTGTATGGCTACACCTTC. Translated: CSAKGLYGYTF.

The rearrangement links TRBV6-5 to TRBJ2-7, with TRBD2 as a possible D gene (5 bases). CDR1 is MNHEY and CDR2 is SVGAGI in the germline V gene. The CDR3 sequence is 13 residues long. V lost 6 bases, J lost 2 bases, and 11 bases lay in between. The CDR3 reads CASSRAGPYEQYF. The DNA for the CDR3 is TGTGCCAGCAGCCGGGCGGGCCCCTACGAGCAGTACTTC.

The J gene is TRBJ2-5, the V gene TRBV28, with D perhaps TRBD1 (6 bases). V lost 6 bases and J lost 5, with 19 bases in between. The CDR3 contains 15 residues. Germline V gives CDR1 MDHEN, CDR2 SYDVKM. The CDR3 DNA sequence: TGTGCCAGCAGCCCTTATAAACAGGGTGGGGAGACCCAGTACTTC. Translating gives CASSPYKQGGETQYF.

The V and J genes are TRBV19 and TRBJ2-3, with 8 positions matching TRBD1. Germline V gene lookup returns CDR1 LNHDA and CDR2 SQIVND (reference sequence). The V gene end was trimmed by 6 bases and the J gene end by 0 bases; junction bases not matched to a gene: 8. The CDR3 consists of 16 residues. As DNA, the CDR3 is TGTGCCAGTAGACCCCTCACAGGGGGTAGCACAGATACGCAGTATTTT. It specifies CASRPLTGGSTDTQYF.

CDR3 in amino acids: CASSQDYSTDTQYF. CDR3 coding DNA: TGCGCCAGCAGCCAAGACTATAGCACAGATACGCAGTATTTT. This chain uses TRBV4-1 with TRBJ2-3; D not resolved. The germline V gene has CDR1 MGHRA and CDR2 YSYEKL. The CDR3 runs 14 residues. Trimming stripped 0 bases from V and 0 bases from J, with 4 bases between.

The chain has TRBV11-2 and TRBJ2-5; the D is unclear. Germline loops: CDR1 SGHAT, CDR2 FQNNGV. This CDR3 is 16 amino acids long. V was shortened by 2 bases and J by 2 bases, with 15 bases between the two germline ends. The DNA of the CDR3 is TGTGCCAGCAGCTTACCCTCCAGGCCTACACAAGAGACCCAGTACTTC. Encoded protein: CASSLPSRPTQETQYF.

In DNA, the CDR3 is TGTGCCAGTAGTATAGATAGTAGGCGGAATTCACCCCTCCACTTT. Translated: CASSIDSRRNSPLHF. The chain is built from TRBV19 and TRBJ1-6; unclear D gene. The germline CDR1 and CDR2 sequences are LNHDA and SQIVND (reference sequence). Trimming stripped 0 bases from V and 7 bases from J, with 10 bases between. This CDR3 contains 15 residues.

The V call is TRBV19, the J call TRBJ1-3; 9 positions match TRBD1. Per the germline V gene, CDR1 is LNHDA and CDR2 is SQIVND (reference sequence). This CDR3 is 15 amino acids long. With 10 bases clipped from V and 3 bases from J, the junction kept 10 bases outside the gene matches. CDR3 nucleotide sequence: TGTGCCACTAAGACGACAGGGGGAGGTGGAAACACCATATATTTT. This codes for CATKTTGGGGNTIYF. Looking up the rest from reference TRBV19 and TRBJ1-3 gives the full variable domain: DGGITQSPKYLFRKEGQNVTLSCEQNLNHDAMYWYRQDPGQGLRLIYYSQIVNDFQKGDIAEGYSVSREKKESFPLTVTSAQKNPTAFYLCATKTTGGGGNTIYFGEGSWLTVV.

The chain couples TRBV20-1 to TRBJ1-2; no definite D call. CDR3 size: 11 residues. The V gene's germline CDR1 is DFQATT and CDR2 SNEGSKA (reference sequence). V lost 6 bases, J lost 5 bases, and 10 bases lay in between. The CDR3, as DNA: TGCAGTGCCCCATCGGGGTATGGCTACACCTTC. It yields the protein CSAPSGYGYTF.

This clone was picked up one time. The chain is built from TRBV6-5 and TRBJ1-6; D is perhaps TRBD1 (6 bases). The CDR3 is made up of 14 amino acids. V was shortened by 0 bases and J by 9 bases, with 9 bases between the two germline ends. From germline, CDR1 is MNHEY and CDR2 SVGAGI. The CDR3 here is CASSYSQGGSPLHF. CDR3 DNA sequence: TGTGCCAGCAGTTACTCACAGGGTGGTTCACCCCTCCACTTT.

The rearrangement links TRBV7-2 to TRBJ1-4; maybe TRBD1 (5 bases). V was trimmed by 0 bases and J by 7 bases, leaving 12 bases between them. The CDR3 consists of 15 residues. The germline gives CDR1 SGHTA, CDR2 FQGNSA. In nucleotides, the CDR3 is TGTGCCAGCAGCTTAGCGGTGGGCGGGGGTGAAAAACTGTTTTTT. Protein product: CASSLAVGGGEKLFF.

The gene calls are TRBV6-6 and TRBJ2-7; D ambiguous. The length of the CDR3 is 13 residues. Trimming cost V 5 bases and J 5 bases, with 13 bases left between them. The germline V gene has CDR1 MNHNY and CDR2 SVGAGI (reference sequence). The CDR3 loop reads CASSPSRFHEQYF. CDR3 nucleotide sequence: TGTGCCAGCAGTCCCTCCCGTTTCCACGAGCAGTACTTC.